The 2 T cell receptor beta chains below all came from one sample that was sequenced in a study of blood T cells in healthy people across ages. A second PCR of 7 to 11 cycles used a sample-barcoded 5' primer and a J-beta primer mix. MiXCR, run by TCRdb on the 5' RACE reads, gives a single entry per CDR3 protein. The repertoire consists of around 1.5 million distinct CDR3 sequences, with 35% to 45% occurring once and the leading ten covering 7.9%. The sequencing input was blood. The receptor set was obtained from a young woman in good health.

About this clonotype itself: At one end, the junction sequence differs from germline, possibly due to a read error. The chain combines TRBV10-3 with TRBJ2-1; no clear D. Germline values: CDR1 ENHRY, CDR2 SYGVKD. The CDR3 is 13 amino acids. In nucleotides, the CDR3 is TGTGCCTTGAGAGACCCCCCGGATAATGAGCGGTTCTTC. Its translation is CALRDPPDNERFF.

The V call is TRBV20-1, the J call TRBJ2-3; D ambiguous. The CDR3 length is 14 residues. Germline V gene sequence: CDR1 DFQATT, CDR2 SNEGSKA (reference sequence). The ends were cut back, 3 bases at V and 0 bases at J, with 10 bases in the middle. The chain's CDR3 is CSARSYSSTDTQYF. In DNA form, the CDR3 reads TGCAGTGCTAGGAGTTACTCTAGCACAGATACGCAGTATTTT.